These 27 T cell receptor beta chains came from one sample sequenced in a study of pediatric ulcerative colitis (dated by TCRdb to between 2019 and 2020). Libraries were made using the immunoSEQ multiplex PCR assay. TCRdb's version of the immuneACCESS table is confined to in-frame rearrangements and falls short of the full clone set. An unresolved V gene accounts for under half of the shortfall where checked; the remainder is of unknown origin. The sample records around 14,000 clones, about nine tenths of which are singletons. Approximately 0.92% of the sample goes to the ten largest clones. Sequenced sample: blood. These receptors were obtained from a boy younger than 18 with moderate ulcerative colitis.

This sequence joins TRBV5-1 and TRBJ2-3, with 8 bases matching TRBD2. J lost 0 bases, V lost 0 bases, and 6 bases had no gene match. The CDR3 consists of 17 residues. Germline-derived CDR1 and CDR2 are SGHRS and YFSETQ. CDR3 amino acids: CASSLGFSGASTDTQYF. The CDR3 DNA reads TGCGCCAGCAGCTTGGGGTTTAGCGGGGCTAGCACAGATACGCAGTATTTT. The full variable domain, rest sourced from reference TRBV5-1 and TRBJ2-3, is KAGVTQTPRYLIKTRGQQVTLSCSPISGHRSVSWYQQTPGQGLQFLFEYFSETQRNKGNFPGRFSGRQFSNSRSEMNVSTLELGDSALYLCASSLGFSGASTDTQYFGPGTRLTVL.

This clone turned up a few times. The chain carries TRBV20-1 and TRBJ1-2; D is unresolved. The CDR3 is 11 residues long. Germline-derived CDR1 and CDR2 are DFQATT and SNEGSKA (reference sequence). The V end was cut by 4 bases, the J end by 2 bases, with 5 bases between. The CDR3 sequence is CSAIENYGYTF. CDR3 coding DNA: TGCAGTGCTATTGAGAACTATGGCTACACCTTC.

The V gene is TRBV18, the J gene TRBJ2-1; the D gene is possibly TRBD1 (6 bases). The CDR3 contains 14 residues. Germline V gene lookup returns CDR1 KGHSH and CDR2 LQKENI. V lost 8 bases and J lost 8, with 19 bases in between. CDR3 region: CASGGPGSWDEQFF. The CDR3 DNA sequence: TGTGCCAGCGGGGGCCCAGGATCGTGGGATGAGCAGTTCTTC. Drawing the rest from reference TRBV18 and TRBJ2-1, the complete variable domain is NAGVMQNPRHLVRRRGQEARLRCSPMKGHSHVYWYRQLPEEGLKFMVYLQKENIIDESGMPKERFSAEFPKEGPSILRIQQVVRGDSAAYFCASGGPGSWDEQFFGPGTRLTVL.

The rearrangement links TRBV19 to TRBJ1-3; 7 nucleotides align to TRBD1. The V segment lost 6 bases and the J segment 1 base; nucleotides outside the gene matches: 3. The V gene's germline CDR1 is LNHDA and CDR2 SQIVND (reference sequence). The CDR3 spans 14 residues. The chain's CDR3 is CASRGTASGNTIYF. The CDR3 DNA is TGTGCCAGTAGAGGGACAGCATCTGGAAACACCATATATTTT.

As concerns this clone: At one end the junction does not follow the germline gene, possibly because of a read error. V gene TRBV7-2 combines with J gene TRBJ2-3, with TRBD2 as a possible D gene (5 bases). Germline lookup yields CDR1 SGHTA and CDR2 FQGNSA. The CDR3 runs to 15 residues. The CDR3 reads CASSLATYSTDTQYF. The CDR3 DNA sequence: TGTGCCAGCAGCCTAGCAACCTACAGCACAGATACGCAGTATTTT.

The chain couples TRBV29-1 to TRBJ1-5, with D perhaps TRBD1 (5 bases). The germline gives CDR1 SQVTM, CDR2 ANQGSEA. V lost 3 bases, J lost 3 bases, and 9 bases lay in between. The CDR3 is 13 amino acids. The CDR3 DNA reads TGCAGCGTTGATATGGGGACCAATCAGCCCCAGCATTTT. It is translated as CSVDMGTNQPQHF.

V and J are TRBV6-5 and TRBJ2-5; no definite D call. Germline-derived CDR1 and CDR2 are MNHEY and SVGAGI. The CDR3 contains 15 residues. Trimming took 0 bases from V and 2 from J, leaving 10 bases between them. The CDR3 bases are TGTGCCAGCAGTTACTCGTTACAGCAACAAGAGACCCAGTACTTC. Its protein product is CASSYSLQQQETQYF.

This sequence joins TRBV6-5 and TRBJ2-2; no definite D call. The CDR3 is 16 residues long. V shed 1 base and J shed 2 bases, with 11 bases lying between them. CDR1 is MNHEY, CDR2 SVGAGI, per germline. CDR3 loop: CASSYFFTSNTGELFF. The CDR3 DNA is TGTGCCAGCAGTTACTTTTTCACTTCAAACACCGGGGAGCTGTTTTTT.

The chain combines TRBV7-2 with TRBJ2-3; D uncertain. The V end lost 4 bases, the J end lost 4 bases, and 3 bases lay between the germline ends. This CDR3 is 11 amino acids long. Germline V gene data show CDR1 as SGHTA and CDR2 as FQGNSA. The CDR3 bases are TGTGCCAGCAGCTCCTCAGATACGCAGTATTTT. Translation: CASSSSDTQYF.

This clone was detected once. The J gene is TRBJ2-5, the V gene TRBV18; D not certain. The germline CDR1 and CDR2 sequences are KGHSH and LQKENI. The V end was cut by 3 bases, the J end by 4 bases, with 15 bases between. The CDR3 is 15 amino acids. Here the CDR3 DNA reads TGTGCCAGCTCACCGAGAGTAACGAAGGGAGAGACCCAGTACTTC. Protein product: CASSPRVTKGETQYF.

This sequence joins TRBV19 and TRBJ1-6; TRBD1 matches at 9 bases. This CDR3 has 18 amino acids. CDR1 is LNHDA and CDR2 is SQIVND in the germline V gene (reference sequence). Germline trimming cut 2 bases from V and 8 bases from J; bases unmatched to any gene: 13. CDR3 protein: CASSIRYRGQGKDSPLHF. CDR3 DNA sequence: TGTGCCAGTAGTATAAGGTATCGGGGACAGGGAAAGGATTCACCCCTCCACTTT.

As DNA, the CDR3 is TGTGCCAGCTCACCCACCGGACAGGGCGATGGCTACACCTTC. Residues: CASSPTGQGDGYTF. V is TRBV18 and J is TRBJ1-2, with TRBD1 matching over 8 bases. With V trimmed by 3 bases and J by 6 bases, 6 bases remained unmatched. The CDR3 has 14 residues. Germline CDR1 is KGHSH and CDR2 is LQKENI.

J is TRBJ2-1 and V is TRBV5-1, with 8 bases fitting TRBD1. This CDR3 comprises 17 residues. The V and J ends lost 3 bases and 1 base, in that order; junction bases with no gene match: 9. CDR1 is SGHRS and CDR2 is YFSETQ in the germline V gene. As DNA, the CDR3 is TGCGCCAGCAGCTACCTTGGACAGGGTAGTTCCTACAATGAGCAGTTCTTC. It yields the protein CASSYLGQGSSYNEQFF.

The rearrangement links TRBV29-1 to TRBJ2-1; D perhaps matches TRBD2 (6 bases). CDR3 size: 14 residues. Germline CDR1 is SQVTM and CDR2 is ANQGSEA. Trimming left V 7 bases short and J 9 bases short, with 22 bases between. The CDR3 is CSAVPSISGGEQFF. DNA of the CDR3: TGCAGCGCCGTTCCCAGCATTTCCGGGGGTGAGCAGTTCTTC.

The genes are TRBV19 and TRBJ2-7; no clear D gene. Germline CDR1 LNHDA, CDR2 SQIVND (reference sequence). Trimming removed 11 bases at V and 1 base at J, with 12 bases between. This CDR3 has 12 amino acids. CDR3 sequence: CASTLPSYEQYF. In nucleotides, the CDR3 is TGTGCCTCTACTCTCCCTTCCTACGAGCAGTACTTC.

There are a few counts of this clone. The rearrangement links TRBV7-2 to TRBJ2-7; 11 bases line up with TRBD2. V shed 4 bases, J shed 3 bases, and the junction held 8 bases outside the gene matches. This CDR3 spans 16 amino acids. Germline loops: CDR1 SGHTA, CDR2 FQGNSA. In nucleotides, the CDR3 is TGTGCCAGCAGCTCCCCCCTAGCGGGAGGATACTACGAGCAGTACTTC. It yields the protein CASSSPLAGGYYEQYF.

The rearrangement joins TRBV7-2 to TRBJ2-1; possible D gene TRBD2, 6 bases. Germline V gives CDR1 SGHTA, CDR2 FQGNSA. The CDR3 has 16 residues. Deletions cut 4 bases from V and 0 bases from J, with 13 bases between. Here the CDR3 reads CASSSGLSPSYNEQFF. The CDR3 nucleotides are TGTGCCAGCAGCTCAGGACTATCGCCCTCCTACAATGAGCAGTTCTTC.

The chain carries TRBV27 and TRBJ1-5; unclear D gene. The CDR3 has 13 amino acids. CDR1 and CDR2 (germline): MNHEY, SMNVEV (reference sequence). Trimming stripped 8 bases from V and 9 bases from J, with 17 bases between. The CDR3: CASRPKQWGPQHF. The CDR3 coding sequence is TGTGCCAGCCGACCCAAACAGTGGGGGCCCCAGCATTTT.

The rearrangement links TRBV6-1 to TRBJ2-2, with 12 nucleotides matching TRBD2. The trim removed 4 bases at V and 1 base at J, leaving 10 bases unmatched. The CDR3 is 19 amino acids. Per the germline V gene, CDR1 is MNHNS and CDR2 is SASEGT. This CDR3 is CASSGVRGLAGENTGELFF. In DNA form, the CDR3 reads TGTGCCAGCAGTGGAGTCCGGGGACTAGCGGGTGAGAACACCGGGGAGCTGTTTTTT.

The chain recombines TRBV2 with TRBJ2-1; TRBD1 might be the D (6 bases). Germline CDR1 SNHLY, CDR2 FYNNEI. The CDR3 covers 16 residues. With 3 bases removed from V and 6 bases from J, the gap between germline ends came to 18 bases. The CDR3 spells CASSDPGQILVNEQFF. CDR3 DNA: TGTGCCAGCAGTGACCCGGGACAAATCTTGGTCAATGAGCAGTTCTTC.

This chain uses TRBV5-5 with TRBJ2-5; unclear D gene. The CDR3 length is 13 residues. CDR1 SGHKS and CDR2 YYEKEE come from the germline V gene (reference sequence). V was trimmed by 3 bases and J by 0 bases, leaving 6 bases between them. The DNA of the CDR3 is TGTGCCAGCAGCTGGTATAACCAAGAGACCCAGTACTTC. It translates to CASSWYNQETQYF.

V is TRBV7-8 and J is TRBJ2-1, with D perhaps TRBD1 (5 bases). The germline CDR1 and CDR2 sequences are SGHVS and FQNEAQ. V was pared by 3 bases and J by 8 bases, with 23 bases between. The CDR3 loop spans 17 amino acids. The CDR3 DNA follows: TGTGCCAGCAGCTTCGACCCCAGACGGGCTCTAGGGGATGAGCAGTTCTTC. It is translated as CASSFDPRRALGDEQFF.

The chain links TRBV6-5 to TRBJ2-7, with 7 bases aligning to TRBD2. From germline, CDR1 is MNHEY and CDR2 SVGAGI. The CDR3 consists of 14 residues. Trimming removed 5 bases from V and 1 base from J; junction bases left unmatched: 5. The CDR3 DNA reads TGTGCCAGCAGTCCCCGCGGGAGTTCCTACGAGCAGTACTTC. This encodes CASSPRGSSYEQYF.

The chain carries TRBV12-5 and TRBJ1-2; no reliable D call. Trimming took 5 bases from V and 6 from J, leaving 16 bases between them. Germline loops: CDR1 LGHNT, CDR2 FRNRAP. There are 14 residues in the CDR3. CDR3 region: CASGAESWTDGYTF. In nucleotides, the CDR3 is TGTGCTAGTGGTGCGGAGTCCTGGACGGATGGCTACACCTTC.

The count of this clone is one. This rearrangement joins TRBV5-1 to TRBJ1-1; TRBD1 agrees at 8 bases. The germline gives CDR1 SGHRS, CDR2 YFSETQ. The CDR3 runs to 13 residues. The J segment lost 4 bases and the V segment lost 2 bases, leaving 1 base of the junction unmatched. As DNA, the CDR3 is TGCGCCAGCAGCTTTACAGGGGGCACTGAAGCTTTCTTT. Translating gives CASSFTGGTEAFF.

The chain uses TRBV2 and TRBJ2-2; perhaps TRBD2 as D (6 bases). Germline values: CDR1 SNHLY, CDR2 FYNNEI. The CDR3 loop spans 15 amino acids. Trimming pared 5 bases from V and 5 bases from J, leaving 15 bases between. CDR3 loop: CASSTSVGGTGELFF. The DNA for the CDR3 is TGTGCCAGCAGTACCTCGGTGGGGGGTACCGGGGAGCTGTTTTTT.

The chain couples TRBV10-2 to TRBJ2-7; D might be TRBD2 (6 bases). Trimming took off 0 bases at V and 7 bases at J, with 13 bases between the two ends. The length of the CDR3 is 14 residues. Germline CDR1 reads WSHSY; CDR2 reads SAAADI. CDR3 DNA: TGCGCCAGCAGTGAGTCGAGGCTAGCGCGGGAGCAGTACTTC. Amino acids: CASSESRLAREQYF.